This T cell receptor (beta chain) comes out of a study of OX40 agonist ivuxolimab in advanced cancers. Sequencing used immunoSEQ multiplex PCR; TCRdb keeps in-frame clones, though not all of them. This sample has approximately 70,000 clones, with roughly 85% found just once. V was cut by 7 bases and J by 1 base, with 10 bases left in between. Germline V gene sequence: CDR1 MDHEN, CDR2 SYDVKM. CDR3 size: 13 residues. The sequences come from CD4+ or CD8+ T cells sorted from blood, collected in a trial of the OX40 agonist ivuxolimab. The source is an adult with an advanced solid tumor such as melanoma, head and neck, liver or kidney cancer. The V call is TRBV28, the J call TRBJ1-2; unclear D gene. DNA for the CDR3: TGTGCCAGCACAGGACCGATTAACTATGGCTACACCTTC. It translates to CASTGPINYGYTF.